The TCR beta chain described here comes from a study of blood T cell repertoires in COVID-19. Study background: Samples representing acute and convalescent COVID-19 were sourced from the United States, Italy and Spain. From T cells, B-cell-depleted T cells, or PBMCs came the material, which was cDNA or gDNA.

Original processing notes: Amplification with reference gene primers provided the estimates of nucleated cell counts. Measured with immunoSEQ multiplex PCR; TCRdb has only the in-frame clones, and not every one. The DNA gave D and trimming, while V, J and clone size come from that table. The sample yields about 130,000 clones, roughly 80% seen once. V shed 4 bases, J shed 3 bases, and the junction held 5 bases outside the gene matches. The CDR3 has 15 residues. The germline gives CDR1 SGHRS, CDR2 YFSETQ. The chain links TRBV5-1 to TRBJ1-5; 9 nucleotides align to TRBD1. Material: peripheral blood. This clonotype was sampled from a woman in her fifties or sixties with acute or convalescent COVID-19. The CDR3: CASSPGQGNNQPQHF. In DNA, the CDR3 is TGCGCCAGCAGCCCGGGACAGGGCAACAATCAGCCCCAGCATTTT.